Each of the 17 T cell receptor beta chains below was sequenced from the same sample in a study of T cells in Graves' hyperthyroidism and ophthalmopathy. RNA transcripts were the template for amplifying TCR beta CDR3 regions. TCR CDR3 regions were first amplified by RT-PCR with HTBI primers. TCRdb re-analysed the multiplex PCR reads in MiXCR, keeping a single row per CDR3 protein. The data contain about 410,000 distinct CDR3 sequences, over 12% of them singletons. The sequencing input was blood. The receptors were gathered from a man aged 18 to 29 with Graves' ophthalmopathy.

This clonotype was counted at least ten times. This sequence joins TRBV11-2 and TRBJ2-1, with a weak D call TRBD2 (6 bases). Per the germline V gene, CDR1 is SGHAT and CDR2 is FQNNGV. Trimming stripped 1 base from V and 10 bases from J, with 8 bases between. CDR3 size: 12 residues. The CDR3 nucleotides are TGTGCCAGCAGCTTAGGGGGGAGGGAGCAGTTCTTC. This translates into CASSLGGREQFF.

Points on this clonotype: With a much larger clone just one base away, this may be a read error. The V gene is TRBV20-1, the J gene TRBJ2-3; possibly TRBD2 for D (6 bases). In germline, CDR1 is DFQATT, CDR2 SNEGSKA (reference sequence). With 5 bases removed from V and 3 bases from J, the gap between germline ends came to 18 bases. This CDR3 is 15 amino acids long. Here the CDR3 reads CSAVLARGWTDTQYF. In nucleotides, the CDR3 is TGCAGTGCTGTGCTAGCGAGAGGGTGGACAGATACGCAGTATTTT.

There are a few counts of this clonotype. V is TRBV18 and J is TRBJ2-1; TRBD2 aligns across 7 bases. The CDR3 runs 15 residues. Trimming at V came to 4 bases and at J to 2 bases, leaving 5 bases not matched to a gene. CDR1 is KGHSH, CDR2 LQKENI, per germline. In DNA form, the CDR3 reads TGTGCCAGCTCACAAAGTGGGGGGGCCTACAATGAGCAGTTCTTC. Protein sequence: CASSQSGGAYNEQFF. The variable domain in full, with the rest retrieved from reference TRBV18 and TRBJ2-1, is NAGVMQNPRHLVRRRGQEARLRCSPMKGHSHVYWYRQLPEEGLKFMVYLQKENIIDESGMPKERFSAEFPKEGPSILRIQQVVRGDSAAYFCASSQSGGAYNEQFFGPGTRLTVL.

This clonotype was found many times. The rearrangement joins TRBV2 to TRBJ2-5; 9 bases match TRBD2. The trim removed 7 bases at V and 3 bases at J, leaving 6 bases unmatched. The CDR3 runs 14 residues. Germline lookup yields CDR1 SNHLY and CDR2 FYNNEI. The CDR3: CASKVAGGEETQYF. The CDR3, as DNA: TGTGCCAGCAAAGTGGCGGGGGGGGAAGAGACCCAGTACTTC.

The table lists this clonotype with many counts. The chain is built from TRBV7-2 and TRBJ2-5, with 9 bases aligning to TRBD2. The CDR3 length is 17 residues. Germline-derived CDR1 and CDR2 are SGHTA and FQGNSA. Germline trimming cut 3 bases from V and 4 bases from J; bases unmatched to any gene: 12. In nucleotides, the CDR3 is TGTGCCAGCAGCTTGGCTAGCGGGGCAGGCTGGGGAGAGACCCAGTACTTC. Its protein product is CASSLASGAGWGETQYF.

This chain connects TRBV6-5 to TRBJ2-3; 9 bases are a match to TRBD2. The CDR3 extends over 13 amino acids. V lost 4 bases and J lost 13; bases outside the gene matches: 9. Per germline, CDR1 MNHEY and CDR2 SVGAGI. The CDR3 DNA reads TGTGCCAGCAGTTTATTGCGGGGGGGCGGGGAGTATTTT. The encoded protein is CASSLLRGGGEYF.

This clonotype occurred many times. The chain uses TRBV20-1 and TRBJ2-1, with 11 positions matching TRBD2. Per the germline V gene, CDR1 is DFQATT and CDR2 is SNEGSKA (reference sequence). Losses at the gene ends were 6 bases for V and 7 bases for J; bases not matched to a gene: 11. The CDR3 has 15 residues. The CDR3 loop is CSAPTGLAGGNEQFF. The DNA of the CDR3 is TGCAGTGCCCCAACCGGGCTAGCGGGAGGTAATGAGCAGTTCTTC.

This clonotype was counted ten times or more. The chain couples TRBV3-1 to TRBJ2-1, with D perhaps TRBD1 or TRBD2 (6 bases each). The germline V and J ends were trimmed by 4 bases and 9 bases, with 16 bases remaining between them. Germline CDR1 is LGHDT and CDR2 is YNNKEL (reference sequence). The CDR3 is made up of 14 amino acids. The CDR3 is CASSPFDKGGEQFF. CDR3 DNA sequence: TGTGCCAGCAGCCCCTTTGACAAGGGGGGTGAGCAGTTCTTC.

This clonotype has a handful of counts. The chain is built from TRBV6-1 and TRBJ2-2; D is ambiguous. This CDR3 contains 12 residues. V was trimmed by 6 bases and J by 5 bases, leaving 7 bases between them. Germline loops: CDR1 MNHNS, CDR2 SASEGT. The CDR3 loop is CASRKGTGELFF. Written as DNA, the CDR3 is TGTGCCAGCAGAAAGGGTACCGGGGAGCTGTTTTTT.

V usage is TRBV25-1 and J usage is TRBJ2-3; TRBD1 or TRBD2 may be the D gene (5 bases each). Germline V lookup: CDR1 MGHDK, CDR2 SYGVNS. V was pared by 1 base and J by 6 bases, with 11 bases between. This CDR3 spans 14 amino acids. CDR3 residues: CASSEWGRGDTQYF. The DNA of the CDR3 is TGTGCCAGCAGTGAATGGGGGAGAGGGGATACGCAGTATTTT. The variable domain in full, completed from reference TRBV25-1 and TRBJ2-3, reads EADIYQTPRYLVIGTGKKITLECSQTMGHDKMYWYQQDPGMELHLIHYSYGVNSTEKGDLSSESTVSRIRTEHFPLTLESARPSHTSQYLCASSEWGRGDTQYFGPGTRLTVL.

This sequence joins TRBV6-5 and TRBJ2-7; TRBD1 or TRBD2 may be the D gene (6 bases each). Looked up from germline, CDR1 is MNHEY and CDR2 is SVGAGI. V was cut by 0 bases and J by 2 bases, with 11 bases left in between. The CDR3 runs 15 residues. The CDR3 sequence is CASSYSGGRTYEQYF. Written as DNA, the CDR3 is TGTGCCAGCAGTTACTCAGGGGGGAGAACCTACGAGCAGTACTTC.

The rearrangement links TRBV3-1 to TRBJ1-5; TRBD1 aligns across 9 bases. Germline V lookup: CDR1 LGHDT, CDR2 YNNKEL (reference sequence). The length of the CDR3 is 17 residues. V was clipped by 4 bases and J by 0 bases; unmatched bases: 7. The CDR3 DNA reads TGTGCCAGCAGCCTAGGACAGGGGACTTATAGCAATCAGCCCCAGCATTTT. This sequence encodes CASSLGQGTYSNQPQHF.

This clonotype was detected a few times. The chain employs TRBV19 and TRBJ1-5; D unresolved. V was pared by 1 base and J by 6 bases, with 10 bases between. This CDR3 has 14 residues. Germline values: CDR1 LNHDA, CDR2 SQIVND (reference sequence). The CDR3 region is CASSIGGPAQPQHF. CDR3 coding DNA: TGTGCCAGTAGTATAGGTGGGCCGGCTCAGCCCCAGCATTTT.

In its sample, this clonotype was seen many times. V is TRBV5-6 and J is TRBJ2-1, with 10 positions matching TRBD1. The CDR3 loop spans 15 amino acids. From germline, CDR1 is SGHDT and CDR2 YYEEEE. V shed 1 base, J shed 8 bases, and the junction held 6 bases outside the gene matches. CDR3 sequence: CASSLWDRGSDEQFF. In DNA, the CDR3 is TGTGCCAGCAGCTTGTGGGACAGGGGATCCGATGAGCAGTTCTTC.

This clonotype was seen at least ten times. The chain joins TRBV5-1 to TRBJ2-5; a weak D match, TRBD2 (5 bases). The CDR3 has 14 amino acids. With 1 base removed from V and 1 base from J, the gap between germline ends came to 8 bases. Germline CDR1 is SGHRS and CDR2 is YFSETQ. CDR3 in amino acids: CASSLMRAQETQYF. As DNA, the CDR3 is TGCGCCAGCAGCTTGATGAGGGCCCAAGAGACCCAGTACTTC. The full variable domain, with the rest looked up from reference TRBV5-1 and TRBJ2-5, is KAGVTQTPRYLIKTRGQQVTLSCSPISGHRSVSWYQQTPGQGLQFLFEYFSETQRNKGNFPGRFSGRQFSNSRSEMNVSTLELGDSALYLCASSLMRAQETQYFGPGTRLLVL.

This clonotype was counted a few times. The genes are TRBV30 and TRBJ1-2; 8 bases are shared with TRBD1. The CDR3 contains 13 residues. The J segment lost 7 bases and the V segment lost 4 bases, leaving 8 bases of the junction unmatched. In germline, CDR1 is GTSNPN, CDR2 SVGIG (reference sequence). CDR3 bases: TGTGCCTGGACCCCCTTGACAGGGGTTGGCTACACCTTC. It is translated as CAWTPLTGVGYTF.

This clonotype turned up a few times. The V gene is TRBV18, the J gene TRBJ2-5, with unresolved D. Trimming pared 5 bases from V and 2 bases from J, leaving 9 bases between. The germline gives CDR1 KGHSH, CDR2 LQKENI. The CDR3 has 13 residues. CDR3 nucleotides: TGTGCCAGCTCAGTGACACTTCAAGAGACCCAGTACTTC. This encodes CASSVTLQETQYF.